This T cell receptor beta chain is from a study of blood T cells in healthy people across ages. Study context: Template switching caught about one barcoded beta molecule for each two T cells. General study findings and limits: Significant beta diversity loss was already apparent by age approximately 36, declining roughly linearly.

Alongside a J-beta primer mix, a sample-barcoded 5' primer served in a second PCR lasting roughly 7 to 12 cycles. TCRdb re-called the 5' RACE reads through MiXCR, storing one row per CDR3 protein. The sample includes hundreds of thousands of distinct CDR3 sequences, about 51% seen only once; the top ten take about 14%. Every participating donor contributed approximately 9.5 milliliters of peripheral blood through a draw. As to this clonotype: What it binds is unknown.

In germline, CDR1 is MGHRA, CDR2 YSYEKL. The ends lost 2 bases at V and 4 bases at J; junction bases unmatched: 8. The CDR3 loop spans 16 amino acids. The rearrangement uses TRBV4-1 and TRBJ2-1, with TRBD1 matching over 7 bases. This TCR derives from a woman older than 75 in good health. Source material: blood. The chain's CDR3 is CASSQPGTEPYNEQFF. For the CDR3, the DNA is TGCGCCAGCAGCCAACCCGGGACAGAACCTTACAATGAGCAGTTCTTC.